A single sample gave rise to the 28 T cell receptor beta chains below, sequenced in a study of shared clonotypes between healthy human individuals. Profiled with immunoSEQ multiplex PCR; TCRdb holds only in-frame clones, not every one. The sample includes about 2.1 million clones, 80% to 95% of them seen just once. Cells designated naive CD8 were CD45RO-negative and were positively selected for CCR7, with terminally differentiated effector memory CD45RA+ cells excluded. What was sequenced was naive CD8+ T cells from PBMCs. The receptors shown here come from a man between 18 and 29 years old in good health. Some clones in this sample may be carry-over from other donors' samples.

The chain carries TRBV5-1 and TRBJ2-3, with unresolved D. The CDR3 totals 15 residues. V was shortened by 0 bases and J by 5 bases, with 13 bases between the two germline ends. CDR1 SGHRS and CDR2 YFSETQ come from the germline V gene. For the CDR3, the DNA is TGCGCCAGCAGCTTGGACATAGGAATATTAGATACGCAGTATTTT. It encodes CASSLDIGILDTQYF.

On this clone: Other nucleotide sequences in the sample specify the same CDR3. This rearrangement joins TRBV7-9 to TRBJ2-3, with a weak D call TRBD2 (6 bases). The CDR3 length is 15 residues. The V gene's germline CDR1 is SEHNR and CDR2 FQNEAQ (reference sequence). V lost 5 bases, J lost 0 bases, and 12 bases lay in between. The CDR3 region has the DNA TGTGCCAGCAGCCCGCCGGGAGTTAGCACAGATACGCAGTATTTT. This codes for CASSPPGVSTDTQYF.

In DNA, the CDR3 is TGTGCCAGCAGTTCGACTAGCGGGAGTCTATACGAGCAGTACTTC. Its protein is CASSSTSGSLYEQYF. The chain combines TRBV27 with TRBJ2-7; the match to TRBD2 covers 12 bases. V lost 4 bases to trimming and J lost 4 bases; unmatched junction nucleotides: 5. The CDR3 consists of 15 residues. Germline V gene sequence: CDR1 MNHEY, CDR2 SMNVEV (reference sequence).

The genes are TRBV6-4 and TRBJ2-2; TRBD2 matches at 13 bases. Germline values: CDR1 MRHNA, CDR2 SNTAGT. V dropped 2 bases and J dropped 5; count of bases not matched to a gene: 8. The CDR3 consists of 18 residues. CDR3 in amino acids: CASSDTSGRESDTGELFF. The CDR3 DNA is TGTGCCAGCAGTGACACTAGCGGGAGGGAATCAGATACCGGGGAGCTGTTTTTT.

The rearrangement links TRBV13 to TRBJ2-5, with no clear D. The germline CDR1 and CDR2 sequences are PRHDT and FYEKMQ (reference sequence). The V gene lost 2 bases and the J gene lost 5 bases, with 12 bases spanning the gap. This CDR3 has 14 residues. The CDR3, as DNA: TGTGCCAGCAGCTTAAGGCTACCACGGGAGACCCAGTACTTC. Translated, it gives CASSLRLPRETQYF.

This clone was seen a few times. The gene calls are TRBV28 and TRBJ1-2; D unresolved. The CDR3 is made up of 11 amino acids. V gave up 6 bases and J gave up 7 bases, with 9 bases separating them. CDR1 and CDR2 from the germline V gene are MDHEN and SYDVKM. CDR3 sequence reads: CASRAPSGYTF. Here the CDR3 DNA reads TGTGCCAGCAGGGCCCCAAGTGGCTACACCTTC.

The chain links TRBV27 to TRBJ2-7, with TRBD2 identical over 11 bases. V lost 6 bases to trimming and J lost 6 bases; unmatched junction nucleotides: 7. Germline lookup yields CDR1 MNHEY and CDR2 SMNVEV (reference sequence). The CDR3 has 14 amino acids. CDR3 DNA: TGTGCCAGCAGACTTAGCGGGAGGGCCCCCGAGCAGTACTTC. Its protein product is CASRLSGRAPEQYF.

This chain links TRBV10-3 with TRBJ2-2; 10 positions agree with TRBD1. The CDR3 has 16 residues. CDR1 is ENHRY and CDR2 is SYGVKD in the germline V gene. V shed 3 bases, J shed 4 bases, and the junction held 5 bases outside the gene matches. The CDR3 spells CAISDQGTGATGELFF. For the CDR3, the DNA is TGTGCCATCAGTGACCAAGGGACAGGGGCCACCGGGGAGCTGTTTTTT.

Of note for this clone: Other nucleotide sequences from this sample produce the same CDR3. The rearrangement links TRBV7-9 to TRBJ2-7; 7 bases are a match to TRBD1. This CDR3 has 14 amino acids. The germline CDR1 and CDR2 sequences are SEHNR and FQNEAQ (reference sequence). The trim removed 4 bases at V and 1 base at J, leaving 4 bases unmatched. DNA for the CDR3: TGTGCCAGCAGCTCCCGGGACAGATCCTACGAGCAGTACTTC. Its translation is CASSSRDRSYEQYF.

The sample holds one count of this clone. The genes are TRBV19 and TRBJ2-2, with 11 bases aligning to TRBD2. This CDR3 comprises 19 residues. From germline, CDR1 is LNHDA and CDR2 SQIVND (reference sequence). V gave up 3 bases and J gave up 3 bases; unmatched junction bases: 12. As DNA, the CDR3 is TGTGCCAGTAGTATCTACCTGGGACTAGCGGACGCTCACACCGGGGAGCTGTTTTTT. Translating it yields CASSIYLGLADAHTGELFF.

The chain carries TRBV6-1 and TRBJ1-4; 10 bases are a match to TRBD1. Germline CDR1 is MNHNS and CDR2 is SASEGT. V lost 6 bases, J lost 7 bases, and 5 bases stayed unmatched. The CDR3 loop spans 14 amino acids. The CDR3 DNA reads TGTGCCAGCAGCTCCGACAGGGGGCGTGAAAAACTGTTTTTT. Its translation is CASSSDRGREKLFF.

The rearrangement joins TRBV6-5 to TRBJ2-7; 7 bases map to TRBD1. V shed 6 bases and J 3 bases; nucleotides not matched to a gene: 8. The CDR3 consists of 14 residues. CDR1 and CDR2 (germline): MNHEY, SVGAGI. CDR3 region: CASSQRQGYYEQYF. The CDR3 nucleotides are TGTGCCAGCAGCCAAAGACAGGGATACTACGAGCAGTACTTC.

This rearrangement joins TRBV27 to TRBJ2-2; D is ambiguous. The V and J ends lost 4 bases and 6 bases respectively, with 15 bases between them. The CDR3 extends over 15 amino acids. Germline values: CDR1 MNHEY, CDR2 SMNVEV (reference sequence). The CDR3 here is CASSSLEKFPGELFF. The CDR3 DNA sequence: TGTGCCAGCAGTTCCCTAGAGAAGTTCCCCGGGGAGCTGTTTTTT.

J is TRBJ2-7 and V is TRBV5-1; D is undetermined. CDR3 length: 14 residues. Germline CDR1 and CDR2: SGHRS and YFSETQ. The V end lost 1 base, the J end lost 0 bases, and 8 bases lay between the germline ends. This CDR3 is CASSLTVSSYEQYF. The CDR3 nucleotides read TGCGCCAGCAGCTTGACAGTGAGCTCCTACGAGCAGTACTTC.

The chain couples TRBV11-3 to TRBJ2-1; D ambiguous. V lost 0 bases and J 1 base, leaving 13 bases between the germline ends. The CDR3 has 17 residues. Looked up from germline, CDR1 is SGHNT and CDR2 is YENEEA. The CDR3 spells CASSLDPRLVSYNEQFF. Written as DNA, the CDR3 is TGTGCCAGCAGCTTAGACCCCAGGCTGGTTTCCTACAATGAGCAGTTCTTC.

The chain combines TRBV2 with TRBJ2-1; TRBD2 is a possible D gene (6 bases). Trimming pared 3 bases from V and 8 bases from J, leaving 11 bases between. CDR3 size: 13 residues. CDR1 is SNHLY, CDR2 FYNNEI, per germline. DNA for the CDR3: TGTGCCAGCAGTGAGAGGAGGGATCATGAGCAGTTCTTC. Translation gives CASSERRDHEQFF.

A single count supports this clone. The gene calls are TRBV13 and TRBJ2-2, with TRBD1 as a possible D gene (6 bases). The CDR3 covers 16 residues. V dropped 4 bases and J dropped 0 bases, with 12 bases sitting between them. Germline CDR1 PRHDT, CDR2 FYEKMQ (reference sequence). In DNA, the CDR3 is TGTGCCAGCAGCTCCCGGACAGAATCGAACACCGGGGAGCTGTTTTTT. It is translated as CASSSRTESNTGELFF.

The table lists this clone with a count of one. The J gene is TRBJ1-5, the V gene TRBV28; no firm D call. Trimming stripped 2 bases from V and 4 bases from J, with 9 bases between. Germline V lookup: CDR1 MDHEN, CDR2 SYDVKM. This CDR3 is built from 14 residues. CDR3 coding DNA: TGTGCCAGCAGTTTAAGGGCTCTAAATCAGCCCCAGCATTTT. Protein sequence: CASSLRALNQPQHF.

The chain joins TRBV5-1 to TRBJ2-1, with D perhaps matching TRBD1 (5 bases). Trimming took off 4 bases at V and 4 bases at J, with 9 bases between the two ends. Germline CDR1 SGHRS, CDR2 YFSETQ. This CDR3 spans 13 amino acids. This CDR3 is CASSPRAYNEQFF. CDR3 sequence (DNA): TGCGCCAGCAGCCCCAGGGCGTACAATGAGCAGTTCTTC.

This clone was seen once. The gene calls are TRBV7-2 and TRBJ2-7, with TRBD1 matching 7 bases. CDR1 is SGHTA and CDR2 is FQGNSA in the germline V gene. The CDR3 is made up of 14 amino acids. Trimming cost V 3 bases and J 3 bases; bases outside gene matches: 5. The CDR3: CASSFQGVNYEQYF. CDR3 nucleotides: TGTGCCAGCAGCTTCCAGGGGGTAAACTACGAGCAGTACTTC. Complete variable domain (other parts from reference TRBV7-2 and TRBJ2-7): GAGVSQSPSNKVTEKGKDVELRCDPISGHTALYWYRQSLGQGLEFLIYFQGNSAPDKSGLPSDRFSAERTGGSVSTLTIQRTQQEDSAVYLCASSFQGVNYEQYFGPGTRLTVT.

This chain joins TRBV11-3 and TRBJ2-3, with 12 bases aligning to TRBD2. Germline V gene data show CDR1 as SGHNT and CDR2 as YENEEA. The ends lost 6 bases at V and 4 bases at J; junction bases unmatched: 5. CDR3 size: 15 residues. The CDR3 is CASSWTSGVADTQYF. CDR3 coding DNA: TGTGCCAGCAGTTGGACTAGCGGGGTCGCAGATACGCAGTATTTT. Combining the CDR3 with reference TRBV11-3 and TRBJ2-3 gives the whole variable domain EAGVVQSPRYKIIEKKQPVAFWCNPISGHNTLYWYLQNLGQGPELLIRYENEEAVDDSQLPKDRFSAERLKGVDSTLKIQPAELGDSAVYLCASSWTSGVADTQYFGPGTRLTVL.

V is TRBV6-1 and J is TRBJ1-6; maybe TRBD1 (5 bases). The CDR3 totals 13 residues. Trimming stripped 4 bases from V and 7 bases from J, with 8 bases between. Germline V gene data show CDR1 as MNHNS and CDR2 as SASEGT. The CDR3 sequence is CASSAGTNSPLHF. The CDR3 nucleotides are TGTGCCAGCAGTGCAGGGACCAATTCACCCCTCCACTTT.

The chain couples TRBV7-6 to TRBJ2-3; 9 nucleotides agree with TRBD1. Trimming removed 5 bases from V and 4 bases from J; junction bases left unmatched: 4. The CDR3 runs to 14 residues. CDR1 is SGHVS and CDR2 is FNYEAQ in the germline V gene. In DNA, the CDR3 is TGTGCCAGCAGCACTGACAGGGGGTCAGATACGCAGTATTTT. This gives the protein CASSTDRGSDTQYF.

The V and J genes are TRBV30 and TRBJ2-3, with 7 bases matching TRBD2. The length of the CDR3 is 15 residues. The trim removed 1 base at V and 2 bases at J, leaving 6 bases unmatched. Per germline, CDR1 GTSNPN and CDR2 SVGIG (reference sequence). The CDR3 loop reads CAWSALAVPTDTQYF. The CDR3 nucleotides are TGTGCCTGGAGTGCCCTAGCGGTCCCCACAGATACGCAGTATTTT.

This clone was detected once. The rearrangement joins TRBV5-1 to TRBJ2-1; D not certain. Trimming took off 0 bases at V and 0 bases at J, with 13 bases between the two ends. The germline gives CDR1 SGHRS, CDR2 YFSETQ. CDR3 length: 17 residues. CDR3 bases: TGCGCCAGCAGCTTGGCCCCAGAGCCGAGCTCCTACAATGAGCAGTTCTTC. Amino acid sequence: CASSLAPEPSSYNEQFF.

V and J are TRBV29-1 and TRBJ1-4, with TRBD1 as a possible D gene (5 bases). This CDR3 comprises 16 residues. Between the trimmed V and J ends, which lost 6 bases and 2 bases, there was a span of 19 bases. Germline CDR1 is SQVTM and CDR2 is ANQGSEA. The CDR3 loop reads CSVPFDSYGTNEKLFF. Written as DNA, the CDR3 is TGCAGCGTCCCCTTCGACAGTTACGGGACTAATGAAAAACTGTTTTTT.

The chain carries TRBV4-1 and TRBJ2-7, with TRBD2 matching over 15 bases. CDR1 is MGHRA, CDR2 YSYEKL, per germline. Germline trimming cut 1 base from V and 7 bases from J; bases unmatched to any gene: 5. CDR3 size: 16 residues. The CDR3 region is CASSQGPGLAGGEQYF. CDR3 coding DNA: TGCGCCAGCAGCCAAGGTCCGGGACTAGCGGGAGGTGAGCAGTACTTC.

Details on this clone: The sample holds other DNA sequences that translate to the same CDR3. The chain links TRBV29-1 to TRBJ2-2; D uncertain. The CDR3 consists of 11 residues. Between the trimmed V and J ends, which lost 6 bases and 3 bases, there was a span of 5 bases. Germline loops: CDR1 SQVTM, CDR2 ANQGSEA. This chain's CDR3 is CSVRDTGELFF. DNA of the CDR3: TGCAGCGTAAGAGACACCGGGGAGCTGTTTTTT.